This T cell receptor beta chain was profiled in a study of blood T cell repertoires in COVID-19. On the study more broadly: The United States, Italy and Spain supplied acute and convalescent COVID-19 samples.

Germline lookup yields CDR1 SGHDN and CDR2 FVKESK. V was pared by 2 bases and J by 1 base, with 4 bases of the junction left unmatched. The CDR3 spans 15 residues. This table comes from immunoSEQ multiplex PCR, and its TCRdb copy is limited to in-frame clones, with some not included. The sample yields approximately 120,000 clones, around 89% seen once. Sample: peripheral blood. The chain joins TRBV14 to TRBJ2-7; 8 nucleotides align to TRBD2. The source is a human donor with acute or convalescent COVID-19. The donor label of this sample is uncertain. CDR3 protein: CASSQRAGVSYEQYF. For the CDR3, the DNA is TGTGCCAGCAGCCAACGAGCGGGGGTTTCCTACGAGCAGTACTTC.